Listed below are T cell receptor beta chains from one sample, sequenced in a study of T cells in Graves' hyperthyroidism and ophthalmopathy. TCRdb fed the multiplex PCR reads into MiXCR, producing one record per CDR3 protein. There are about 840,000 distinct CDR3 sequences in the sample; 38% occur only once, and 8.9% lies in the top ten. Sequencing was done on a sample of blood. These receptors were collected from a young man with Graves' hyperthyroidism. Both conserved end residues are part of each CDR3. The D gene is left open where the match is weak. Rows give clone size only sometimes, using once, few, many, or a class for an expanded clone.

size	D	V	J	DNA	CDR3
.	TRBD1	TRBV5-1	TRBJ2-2	TGCGCCAGCAGCTCAACAGGGGGGAAAGCGACCGGGGAGCTGTTTTTT	CASSSTGGKATGELFF
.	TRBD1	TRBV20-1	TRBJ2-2	TGCAGTGCCAGCGGATCAGGGGGCACCGGGGAGCTGTTTTTT	CSASGSGGTGELFF
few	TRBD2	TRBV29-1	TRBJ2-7	TGCAGCTCCCCGGGACTAGCGGGAATCCACGAGCAGTACTTC	CSSPGLAGIHEQYF
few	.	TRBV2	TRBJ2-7	TGTGCCAGCAAGTTCCCAAGCAGGCACTCCTACGAGCAGTACTTC	CASKFPSRHSYEQYF
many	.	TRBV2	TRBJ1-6	TGTGCCAGCAGTGAATCGTGGGCCCTGGGGAGGGATTCACCCCTCCACTTT	CASSESWALGRDSPLHF
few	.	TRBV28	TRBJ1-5	TGTGCCAGCAGTTTAATTTCGGATCAGCCCCAGCATTTT	CASSLISDQPQHF
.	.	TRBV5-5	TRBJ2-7	TGTGCCAGCAGCGCCGAAGACTTTGGAGGGACCTACGAGCAGTACTTC	CASSAEDFGGTYEQYF
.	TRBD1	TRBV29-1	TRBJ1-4	TGCAGTGCTGGAAGAGCTAGGACAGGCGCAACTAATGAAAAACTGTTTTTT	CSAGRARTGATNEKLFF
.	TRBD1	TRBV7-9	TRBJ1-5	TGTGCCAGCAGCCCTACAGGGGGCCAGCTCCAGCATTTT	CASSPTGGQLQHF
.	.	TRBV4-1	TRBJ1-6	TGCGCCAGCAGCCAAGATCACACCGCTAATTCACCCCTCCACTTT	CASSQDHTANSPLHF
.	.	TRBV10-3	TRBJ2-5	TGTGCCATCAGTCCCAGGGAGACCCAGTACTTC	CAISPRETQYF
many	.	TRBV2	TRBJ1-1	TGTGCCAGCAGTGGTCCCCCAGGGAGGAACACTGAAGCTTTCTTT	CASSGPPGRNTEAFF